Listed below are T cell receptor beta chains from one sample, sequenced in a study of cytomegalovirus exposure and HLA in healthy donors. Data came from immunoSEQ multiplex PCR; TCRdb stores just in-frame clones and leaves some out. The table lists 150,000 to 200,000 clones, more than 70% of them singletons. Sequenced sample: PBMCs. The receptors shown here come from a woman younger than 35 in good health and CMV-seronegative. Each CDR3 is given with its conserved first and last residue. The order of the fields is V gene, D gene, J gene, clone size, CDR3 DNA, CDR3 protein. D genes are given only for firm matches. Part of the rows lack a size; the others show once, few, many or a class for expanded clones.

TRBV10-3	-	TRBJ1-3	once	TGTGCCATCAGTGAGCCGGCGGGGGGTGGAAACACCATATATTTT	CAISEPAGGGNTIYF
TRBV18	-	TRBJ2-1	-	TGTGCCAGCTCATTCGGACAGGGAGGGTACAATGAGCAGTTCTTC	CASSFGQGGYNEQFF
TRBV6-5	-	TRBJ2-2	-	TGTGCCAGCAGATTCAGGGGCAGCGGGGAGCTGTTTTTT	CASRFRGSGELFF
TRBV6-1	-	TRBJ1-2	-	TGTGCCAGCAGGCCAGGGTCTAGCTATGGCTACACCTTC	CASRPGSSYGYTF
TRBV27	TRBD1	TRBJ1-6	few	TGTGCCACCTCAGACAGGGGACTTAATTCACCCCTCCACTTT	CATSDRGLNSPLHF
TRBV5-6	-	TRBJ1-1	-	TGTGCCAGCAGCTTCCGGACAGCCGGGGGGACTGAAGCTTTCTTT	CASSFRTAGGTEAFF
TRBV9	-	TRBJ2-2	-	TGTGCCAGCAGCGTGGGGGGACAGCCAAATACCGGGGAGCTGTTTTTT	CASSVGGQPNTGELFF
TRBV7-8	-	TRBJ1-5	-	TGTGCCAGCAGCTTAGTAGGGGCAAATGCTCCAAATCAGCCCCAGCATTTT	CASSLVGANAPNQPQHF
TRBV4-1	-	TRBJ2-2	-	TGCGCCAGCAGCCTGAGAGATGGGACACTTTCTTCCGGGGAGCTGTTTTTT	CASSLRDGTLSSGELFF
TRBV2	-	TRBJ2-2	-	TGTGCCATCCCTAGCACCGGGGAGCTGTTTTTT	CAIPSTGELFF
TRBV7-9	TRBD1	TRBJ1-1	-	TGTGCCAGCAGCTGGACAGGGGGAAACACTGAAGCTTTCTTT	CASSWTGGNTEAFF
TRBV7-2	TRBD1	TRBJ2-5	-	TGTGCCAGCAGCAATAGTGGGGACAGTCAAGAGACCCAGTACTTC	CASSNSGDSQETQYF
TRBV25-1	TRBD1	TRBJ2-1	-	TGTGCCAGCAGTGACCGACCTACCTGGACAGGGGGCTACAATGAGCAGTTCTTC	CASSDRPTWTGGYNEQFF
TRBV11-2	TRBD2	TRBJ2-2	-	TGTGCCAGCAGCTTAACCCGGACTAGCGGGAAGGGCACCGGGGAGCTGTTTTTT	CASSLTRTSGKGTGELFF
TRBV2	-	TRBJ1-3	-	TGTGCCAGCAGCGAGAGATTGGGGAGCTCTGGAAACACCATATATTTT	CASSERLGSSGNTIYF
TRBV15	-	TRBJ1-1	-	TGTGCCACCAGCAGAGTCGTAGGGGGGGCCAACACTGAAGCTTTCTTT	CATSRVVGGANTEAFF
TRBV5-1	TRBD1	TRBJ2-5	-	TGCGCCAGCAGCCCGGGGACAGGGGGGTACCAAGAGACCCAGTACTTC	CASSPGTGGYQETQYF
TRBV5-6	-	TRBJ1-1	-	TGTGCCAGCAGCTCCCGACAGGCGGTGAACACTGAAGCTTTCTTT	CASSSRQAVNTEAFF
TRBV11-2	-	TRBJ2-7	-	TGTGCCAGCAGCCCCACCACCCGGTACGAGCAGTACTTC	CASSPTTRYEQYF
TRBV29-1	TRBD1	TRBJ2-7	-	TGCAGCGTCGGGACAGGGTTCTACTACGAGCAGTACTTC	CSVGTGFYYEQYF
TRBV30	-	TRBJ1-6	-	TGTGCCTGGAGCGGGGTCTCCTATAATTCACCCCTCCACTTT	CAWSGVSYNSPLHF
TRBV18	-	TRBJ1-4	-	TGTGCCAGCTCACCTCTTTGGGAGGAAAAACTGTTTTTT	CASSPLWEEKLFF
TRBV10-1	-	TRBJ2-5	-	TGCGCCAGCAGCCCCCTTAGGGGGGGGAACCAAGAGACCCAGTACTTC	CASSPLRGGNQETQYF
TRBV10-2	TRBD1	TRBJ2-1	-	TGCGCCAGCAGTGAGTCGGGACAGGGGTTTGAGCAGTTCTTC	CASSESGQGFEQFF
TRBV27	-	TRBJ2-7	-	TGTGCCAGCAGTTTAATAGAGCGGAAATACGAGCAGTACTTC	CASSLIERKYEQYF
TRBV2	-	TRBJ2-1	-	TGTGCCAGCAGCGGGGGTCTACCTGTCTACAATGAGCAGTTCTTC	CASSGGLPVYNEQFF
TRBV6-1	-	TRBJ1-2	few	TGTGCCAGCAGTGAACTCTCTTATGGCTACACCTTC	CASSELSYGYTF
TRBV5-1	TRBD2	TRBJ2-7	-	TGCGCCAGCAGCTTAGCGGGAGGCTCCTACGAGCAGTACTTC	CASSLAGGSYEQYF
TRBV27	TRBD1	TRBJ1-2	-	TGTGCCAGCAGTTTATCCGGGACAGGGGGCACCGCTAACTATGGCTACACCTTC	CASSLSGTGGTANYGYTF
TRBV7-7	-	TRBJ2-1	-	TGTGCCAGCAGCCGACATTGGACTGGCTTAGGAACCTACAATGAGCAGTTCTTC	CASSRHWTGLGTYNEQFF
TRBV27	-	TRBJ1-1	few	TGTGCCAGCAGTCAGGGCTCTGAAGCTTTCTTT	CASSQGSEAFF
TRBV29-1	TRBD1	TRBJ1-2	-	TGCAGCGTTGAAGATCCCGGTTTGACAGGGGGCAGCTATGGCTACACCTTC	CSVEDPGLTGGSYGYTF
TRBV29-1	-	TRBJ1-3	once	TGCAGCGTTGTTGGGCTCCTGAGCTCTGGAAACACCATATATTTT	CSVVGLLSSGNTIYF
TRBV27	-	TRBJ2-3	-	TGTGCCAGCAGTCCTCAAGCCCGCAGCACAGATACGCAGTATTTT	CASSPQARSTDTQYF
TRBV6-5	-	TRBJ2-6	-	TGTGCCAGCAGTTACGTGGGAGCTGGGGCCAACGTCCTGACTTTC	CASSYVGAGANVLTF
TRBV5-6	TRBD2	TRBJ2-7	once	TGTGCCAGCAGCTTGTCTTCTAGCGGCTACGAGCAGTACTTC	CASSLSSSGYEQYF
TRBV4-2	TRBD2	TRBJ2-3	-	TGTGCCAGCAGCCAGGGACTAGCGGGGGGGCCTGGCACAGATACGCAGTATTTT	CASSQGLAGGPGTDTQYF
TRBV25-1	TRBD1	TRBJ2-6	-	TGTGCCAGCAGATCCTCCGGGACAGGGCCCTCTGGGGCCAACGTCCTGACTTTC	CASRSSGTGPSGANVLTF
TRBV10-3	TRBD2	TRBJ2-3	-	TGTGCCATTGATAGCGGGAATACAGATACGCAGTATTTT	CAIDSGNTDTQYF
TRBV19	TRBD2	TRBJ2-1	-	TGTGCCAGTAGTAGAAAGCTAGCGGGCTTGAACGAGTTCTTC	CASSRKLAGLNEFF